These T cell receptor beta chains were read from a single sample in a study of cytomegalovirus exposure and HLA in healthy donors. Method: immunoSEQ multiplex PCR; TCRdb's copy keeps in-frame clones and lacks some. The sample lists under 200,000 clones, 60% to 80% occurring once. What was sequenced was PBMCs. These TCRs come from a man aged 55 to 70 in good health and CMV-seronegative. Both conserved end residues are part of each CDR3. Fields, in order: CDR3 DNA, CDR3 protein, J gene, V gene, D gene, clone size. The D gene is left open where the match is weak. Clone size is given for some rows only: seen once, a few or many times, or a class if the clone is expanded.

TGTGCCTGGAGCCTCCAAGAGACCCAGTACTTC | CAWSLQETQYF | TRBJ2-5 | TRBV30 | NA | NA
TGTGCCAGCAGCTTAGGCATAGCGGGAGGGGCAGAGTGGTACTTC | CASSLGIAGGAEWYF | TRBJ2-7 | TRBV11-2 | TRBD2 | NA
TGTGCCAGCAGCTTGAAGACTAGCGGTCGGGAGACCCAGTACTTC | CASSLKTSGRETQYF | TRBJ2-5 | TRBV5-4 | TRBD2 | NA
TGTGCCAGCGCGGGGCCCTCGGGGACCGGGGAGCTGTTTTTT | CASAGPSGTGELFF | TRBJ2-2 | TRBV25-1 | NA | NA
TGTGCCACCTCCACCCCTAGCGGGAGCTCCTACGAGCAGTACTTC | CATSTPSGSSYEQYF | TRBJ2-7 | TRBV6-1 | TRBD2 | NA
TGTGCCAGCAGCCCTACCTACCGGACAGGCTACGAGCAGTACTTC | CASSPTYRTGYEQYF | TRBJ2-7 | TRBV6-1 | TRBD1 | few
TGTGCCAGCAGCTTAGATTCGGCGGGATACAATGAGCAGTTCTTC | CASSLDSAGYNEQFF | TRBJ2-1 | TRBV11-2 | NA | NA
TGTGCCAGTAGTATAGGGGGGACTACATACACCGGGGAGCTGTTTTTT | CASSIGGTTYTGELFF | TRBJ2-2 | TRBV19 | TRBD2 | NA
TGTGCCAGCAGCTTGGGACAGGGGGCTGGAAACACCATATATTTT | CASSLGQGAGNTIYF | TRBJ1-3 | TRBV5-6 | TRBD1 | NA
TGTGCCAGCTCTAAGGCTGCGGCACCCTACGAGCAGTACTTC | CASSKAAAPYEQYF | TRBJ2-7 | TRBV18 | NA | once
TGTGCCAGCAGTTTGGACAGAAAAAACTATGGCTACACCTTC | CASSLDRKNYGYTF | TRBJ1-2 | TRBV28 | NA | NA
TGTTCCAGCAGCCGACCACAGGGGATTAATTCACCCCTCCACTTT | CSSSRPQGINSPLHF | TRBJ1-6 | TRBV7-9 | TRBD1 | NA
TGTGCCAGCAGCTTGGGTTCTAGCGGGGCGAGCCAAGAGACCCAGTACTTC | CASSLGSSGASQETQYF | TRBJ2-5 | TRBV5-8 | TRBD2 | NA
TGTGCCAGCAGCTTAGGGGGGGGACCAAATTCACCCCTCCACTTT | CASSLGGGPNSPLHF | TRBJ1-6 | TRBV7-9 | NA | NA
TGTGCCAGCAGCTCACCTTTAGGAGGGGATTGGCAGATGAATTCACCCCTCCACTTT | CASSSPLGGDWQMNSPLHF | TRBJ1-6 | TRBV7-8 | NA | NA
TGTGCTGCAGTTCGCACAGATACGCAGTATTTT | CAAVRTDTQYF | TRBJ2-3 | TRBV2 | NA | NA
TGTGCCACCAGCAGGGGACGGGGGGGTGAGCAGTTCTTC | CATSRGRGGEQFF | TRBJ2-1 | TRBV15 | TRBD2 | NA
TGTGCCATCAGCCCTGAGCGCTTTGAAGCTTTCTTT | CAISPERFEAFF | TRBJ1-1 | TRBV10-3 | NA | NA
TGTGCCAGCAGCCTGGACAGGGCTGGCACAGATACGCAGTATTTT | CASSLDRAGTDTQYF | TRBJ2-3 | TRBV5-4 | TRBD1 | NA
TGTGCCAGCAGTTACTCACAAGAAGCTTTCTTT | CASSYSQEAFF | TRBJ1-1 | TRBV6-5 | NA | NA
TGTGCCAGTAGTATCCGACTAGCGGCAGAGACCCAGTACTTC | CASSIRLAAETQYF | TRBJ2-5 | TRBV19 | TRBD2 | few
TGTGCCAGCAGACTGGACAGTAATGAAAAACTGTTTTTT | CASRLDSNEKLFF | TRBJ1-4 | TRBV5-4 | NA | once
TGTGCCAGCAGTTTCCAGATGAATTCACCCCTCCACTTT | CASSFQMNSPLHF | TRBJ1-6 | TRBV28 | NA | NA
TGTGCCACCAGCAGAGGGACAGGCTACAATCAGCCCCAGCATTTT | CATSRGTGYNQPQHF | TRBJ1-5 | TRBV15 | TRBD1 | NA
TGTGCCAGCAGTGAACAAGCTAGCGGGAGCTTGCGGGAGCAGTTCTTC | CASSEQASGSLREQFF | TRBJ2-1 | TRBV6-4 | TRBD2 | many
TGTGCCAGCAGTTACTCCCGGACAGCGCTTAACTATGGCTACACCTTC | CASSYSRTALNYGYTF | TRBJ1-2 | TRBV6-5 | NA | NA
TGTGCCAGCAGCTTAGCACAGGGGGCGAGGGAGCAGTACTTC | CASSLAQGAREQYF | TRBJ2-5 | TRBV7-2 | TRBD1 | NA
TGTGCCAGCAGCTTACGCGGGTCTGGAAACACCATATATTTT | CASSLRGSGNTIYF | TRBJ1-3 | TRBV7-3 | NA | NA
TGTGCCAGCAGCTTAGCGTTAGTGTATGGCTACACCTTC | CASSLALVYGYTF | TRBJ1-2 | TRBV7-2 | NA | NA
TGTGCCAGCAGACAGTGCGGCACAGATACGCAGTATTTT | CASRQCGTDTQYF | TRBJ2-3 | TRBV21-1 | NA | NA
TGTGCCAGCAGTTTGCCCGGGACTAGCGGGAGGGATACGCAGTATTTT | CASSLPGTSGRDTQYF | TRBJ2-3 | TRBV27 | TRBD2 | few
TGTGCCAGCAGCCCAACCTCCAGGCACTCCAACACTGAAGCTTTCTTT | CASSPTSRHSNTEAFF | TRBJ1-1 | TRBV7-9 | NA | NA
TGTTCCAGCAGCCCACGGGGTTATGGCTACACCTTC | CSSSPRGYGYTF | TRBJ1-2 | TRBV7-9 | NA | NA
TGTGCCAGCAGCTTAGACAGGGCGTCCTATGGCTACACCTTC | CASSLDRASYGYTF | TRBJ1-2 | TRBV7-9 | NA | once
TGTGCCAGCAGCTGGGACAGGGATGGGGATCAGCCCCAGCATTTT | CASSWDRDGDQPQHF | TRBJ1-5 | TRBV6-5 | TRBD1 | NA
TGTGCCAGCAGCCGACCCCCAGACAGGGAGGCTGCAACTAATGAAAAACTGTTTTTT | CASSRPPDREAATNEKLFF | TRBJ1-4 | TRBV28 | TRBD1 | few
TGTGCCAGCAGATCTCAGGGCGCGTACGAGCAGTACTTC | CASRSQGAYEQYF | TRBJ2-7 | TRBV28 | NA | NA
TGTGCCAGCAGTGAAGGCACAGGGGGATACTATGGCTACACCTTC | CASSEGTGGYYGYTF | TRBJ1-2 | TRBV2 | TRBD1 | NA
TGTGCCAGCAGCTTAGGGGGACATCGGGAGCAGTTCTTC | CASSLGGHREQFF | TRBJ2-1 | TRBV7-3 | NA | few
TGTGCCAGCAGCGAGGACAGGGGCGAGGATACGCAGTATTTT | CASSEDRGEDTQYF | TRBJ2-3 | TRBV7-2 | TRBD1 | NA
TGTGCCAGCAGTTTAGGACTTGGGGGGGAGCTGTTTTTT | CASSLGLGGELFF | TRBJ2-2 | TRBV6-6 | NA | NA
TGTGCCAGCAGCCCACGACAGGGCGGGAACACCGGGGAGCTGTTTTTT | CASSPRQGGNTGELFF | TRBJ2-2 | TRBV9 | TRBD1 | few
TGTGCCAGCAGCTTCGGGAGGAACCCCCGTACAGATACGCAGTATTTT | CASSFGRNPRTDTQYF | TRBJ2-3 | TRBV28 | TRBD2 | few
TGTGCCAGCAGCCCAGGGGTAGGGACAGGGTCTCCCAATACGCAGTATTTT | CASSPGVGTGSPNTQYF | TRBJ2-3 | TRBV11-2 | TRBD1 | NA
TGTGCCAGCAGCGGACAGGGATTGAAGTCACCCCTCCACTTT | CASSGQGLKSPLHF | TRBJ1-6 | TRBV28 | TRBD1 | NA
TGCAGCGCGAAGGCTAGTCCGGAGACCCAGTACTTC | CSAKASPETQYF | TRBJ2-5 | TRBV29-1 | NA | NA
TGCACCGCGGGGGGGCAAGAGACCCAGTACTTC | CTAGGQETQYF | TRBJ2-5 | TRBV20-1 | TRBD2 | NA
TGTGCCTGTAACGGACAGGGAAACTACGAGCAGTACTTC | CACNGQGNYEQYF | TRBJ2-7 | TRBV30 | TRBD1 | NA
TGTGCCAGCAGTGAACAAGCGGGGGGTAACAATGAGCAGTTCTTC | CASSEQAGGNNEQFF | TRBJ2-1 | TRBV6-1 | TRBD2 | few
TGTGCCAGCTCATCATCAGGGGCGGACACCGGGGAGCTGTTTTTT | CASSSSGADTGELFF | TRBJ2-2 | TRBV18 | NA | NA
TGTGCCAGCACCCCAGGACACCTGGACGAGCAGTACTTC | CASTPGHLDEQYF | TRBJ2-7 | TRBV11-2 | NA | once
TGTGCCAGCAGCCCCGGGGGACTATCGGGTCCCCAGTACTTC | CASSPGGLSGPQYF | TRBJ2-7 | TRBV11-2 | TRBD2 | NA
TGTGCCAGCAGCCTGCGACAGGGGGCGGGTAACTATGGCTACACCTTC | CASSLRQGAGNYGYTF | TRBJ1-2 | TRBV14 | TRBD1 | NA
TGTGCCAGCAGTACAGGGGGACCCTCCTACAATGAGCAGTTCTTC | CASSTGGPSYNEQFF | TRBJ2-1 | TRBV6-6 | TRBD1 | NA
TGTGCCAGCAACGTGAGGGAGCAAGCTAACTATGGCTACACCTTC | CASNVREQANYGYTF | TRBJ1-2 | TRBV5-4 | NA | NA